The 25 T cell receptor beta chains reported below all come from one sample, sequenced in a study of blood T cell repertoires in COVID-19. Sequencing used immunoSEQ multiplex PCR; TCRdb keeps in-frame clones, though not all of them. The sample yields around 620,000 clones, approximately 90% seen once. The sequenced material came from peripheral blood. The receptors shown here come from a woman aged 18 to 35 with acute or convalescent COVID-19.

The chain has TRBV27 and TRBJ1-2; 8 nucleotides match TRBD1. Trimming removed 5 bases from V and 2 bases from J; junction bases left unmatched: 13. This CDR3 is 17 amino acids long. CDR1 and CDR2 (germline): MNHEY, SMNVEV (reference sequence). The chain's CDR3 is CASSTGDRREGNYGYTF. The CDR3 nucleotides read TGTGCCAGCAGTACAGGGGACAGGCGGGAGGGGAACTATGGCTACACCTTC.

The chain is built from TRBV6-5 and TRBJ1-2; D unresolved. Germline V lookup: CDR1 MNHEY, CDR2 SVGAGI. The CDR3 covers 13 residues. Trimming cost V 7 bases and J 3 bases, with 12 bases left between them. CDR3 in DNA: TGTGCCAGCACCAAAACGGGGTACTATGGCTACACCTTC. It specifies CASTKTGYYGYTF.

This clone showed up just once. This chain connects TRBV7-2 to TRBJ2-1; 8 nucleotides match TRBD2. The CDR3 sequence is 14 residues long. V dropped 4 bases and J dropped 9; count of bases not matched to a gene: 8. The V gene's germline CDR1 is SGHTA and CDR2 FQGNSA. CDR3 sequence: CASSSPGLGVEQFF. The DNA for the CDR3 is TGTGCCAGCAGCTCACCGGGACTAGGGGTTGAGCAGTTCTTC.

The chain is built from TRBV7-2 and TRBJ1-5, with D hard to call. Germline loops: CDR1 SGHTA, CDR2 FQGNSA. The CDR3 covers 16 residues. V was shortened by 0 bases and J by 0 bases, with 9 bases between the two germline ends. DNA for the CDR3: TGTGCCAGCAGCTTAGCGCATACAGCTAGCAATCAGCCCCAGCATTTT. Amino acids: CASSLAHTASNQPQHF.

This chain uses TRBV9 with TRBJ2-3; maybe TRBD2 (6 bases). Per germline, CDR1 SGDLS and CDR2 YYNGEE. The CDR3 is 17 residues long. The V and J ends lost 4 bases and 1 base respectively, with 19 bases between them. CDR3 DNA sequence: TGTGCCAGCAGCTTCGGCCGGGGGTACGGGGGCACAGATACGCAGTATTTT. It translates to CASSFGRGYGGTDTQYF.

This chain links TRBV19 with TRBJ2-2; unclear D gene. Germline V gene lookup returns CDR1 LNHDA and CDR2 SQIVND (reference sequence). The CDR3 is 12 amino acids. The V end lost 11 bases, the J end lost 4 bases, and 11 bases lay between the germline ends. The CDR3 region is CASPRSTGELFF. The CDR3 region has the DNA TGTGCCTCCCCGCGGAGCACCGGGGAGCTGTTTTTT.

V usage is TRBV28 and J usage is TRBJ2-5; 8 positions match TRBD1. CDR3 length equals 15 residues. Germline-derived CDR1 and CDR2 are MDHEN and SYDVKM. V was clipped by 7 bases and J by 5 bases; unmatched bases: 12. The CDR3 is CASTLITGGRETQYF. The CDR3 DNA is TGTGCCAGCACCTTAATTACAGGGGGGAGGGAGACCCAGTACTTC.

V gene TRBV7-9 combines with J gene TRBJ1-2; no definite D call. The V end lost 4 bases, the J end lost 4 bases, and 22 bases lay between the germline ends. This CDR3 has 17 residues. Germline V lookup: CDR1 SEHNR, CDR2 FQNEAQ (reference sequence). CDR3 sequence: CASSSFLSGGVAYGYTF. CDR3 sequence (DNA): TGTGCCAGCAGCTCCTTTTTATCGGGTGGAGTGGCCTATGGCTACACCTTC.

This chain connects TRBV5-1 to TRBJ1-2, with D tentatively TRBD1 (5 bases). The length of the CDR3 is 13 residues. Trimming removed 2 bases from V and 5 bases from J, with 10 bases in between. The V gene's germline CDR1 is SGHRS and CDR2 YFSETQ. The CDR3 protein is CASSFGTGYGYTF. The CDR3 DNA reads as TGCGCCAGCAGCTTCGGGACTGGATATGGCTACACCTTC.

A word on this clone: Different DNA sequences within this sample yield the same CDR3. The CDR3 nucleotides are TGTGCCAGCAGCTTGGGGGGAGCCGAGCAGTACTTC. This sequence encodes CASSLGGAEQYF. The chain carries TRBV5-6 and TRBJ2-7, with D possibly TRBD2 on 5 matching bases. The germline V and J ends were trimmed by 0 bases and 6 bases, with 7 bases remaining between them. In germline, CDR1 is SGHDT, CDR2 YYEEEE. The CDR3 is 12 residues long.

V usage is TRBV27 and J usage is TRBJ1-1, with no clear D. This CDR3 region has 16 residues. V lost 7 bases and J lost 6, with 24 bases in between. The germline gives CDR1 MNHEY, CDR2 SMNVEV (reference sequence). CDR3: CASILLWRGNRAEAFF. The CDR3 DNA follows: TGTGCCAGCATCCTACTCTGGCGAGGGAATAGGGCTGAAGCTTTCTTT.

This chain links TRBV7-2 with TRBJ2-2; possible D gene TRBD1, 6 bases. Germline assignment: CDR1 SGHTA and CDR2 FQGNSA. V was trimmed by 2 bases and J by 1 base, leaving 11 bases between them. This CDR3 region has 16 residues. The CDR3 is CASSLQGIRNTGELFF. The CDR3 DNA sequence: TGTGCCAGCAGCTTACAGGGGATCAGGAACACCGGGGAGCTGTTTTTT.

The rearrangement links TRBV29-1 to TRBJ1-2; D is unclear. The CDR3 consists of 10 residues. The V end was cut by 6 bases, the J end by 3 bases, with 5 bases between. The germline V gene encodes CDR1 SQVTM and CDR2 ANQGSEA. In DNA form, the CDR3 reads TGCAGCGTCTTTGACTATGGCTACACCTTC. Its protein is CSVFDYGYTF.

The chain has TRBV4-3 and TRBJ1-3; no definite D call. The length of the CDR3 is 14 residues. V shed 3 bases and J shed 1 base, with 7 bases lying between them. CDR1 and CDR2 (germline): LGHNA, YSLEER. CDR3 loop: CASSQASSGNTIYF. The CDR3 DNA follows: TGCGCCAGCAGCCAGGCCTCGTCTGGAAACACCATATATTTT.

This clone was counted a single time. J is TRBJ1-1 and V is TRBV9; 10 bases line up with TRBD1. With V trimmed by 0 bases and J by 7 bases, 6 bases remained unmatched. Germline CDR1 reads SGDLS; CDR2 reads YYNGEE. This CDR3 is 15 amino acids long. CDR3 loop: CASSVEGTGADEAFF. Here the CDR3 DNA reads TGTGCCAGCAGCGTAGAGGGGACAGGGGCTGATGAAGCTTTCTTT. The variable domain in full, completed from reference TRBV9 and TRBJ1-1, reads DSGVTQTPKHLITATGQRVTLRCSPRSGDLSVYWYQQSLDQGLQFLIQYYNGEERAKGNILERFSAQQFPDLHSELNLSSLELGDSALYFCASSVEGTGADEAFFGQGTRLTVV.

The J gene is TRBJ1-2, the V gene TRBV6-5, with 8 bases aligning to TRBD1. The germline V gene has CDR1 MNHEY and CDR2 SVGAGI. Trimming cost V 10 bases and J 5 bases; bases outside gene matches: 6. This CDR3 contains 12 residues. The CDR3 reads CATSDRVYGYTF. The CDR3 bases are TGTGCCACGTCGGACAGGGTTTATGGCTACACCTTC.

The CDR3 DNA reads TGTGCCAGCAGCTATGGGGCGGCGAACACTGAAGCTTTCTTT. Amino acids: CASSYGAANTEAFF. J is TRBJ1-1 and V is TRBV7-9; D might be TRBD1 (5 bases). V was shortened by 4 bases and J by 1 base, with 10 bases between the two germline ends. Germline V gene data show CDR1 as SEHNR and CDR2 as FQNEAQ (reference sequence). The CDR3 length is 14 residues.

This clone was observed a single time. The V gene is TRBV7-6, the J gene TRBJ1-3; 8 bases align to TRBD1. The CDR3 spans 13 residues. Germline V lookup: CDR1 SGHVS, CDR2 FNYEAQ. V gave up 5 bases and J gave up 8 bases; unmatched junction bases: 5. CDR3 nucleotide sequence: TGTGCCAGCAGCGTCGGACAGGGCTACACCATATATTTT. Translated: CASSVGQGYTIYF.

The chain couples TRBV4-3 to TRBJ2-3, with 10 bases that match TRBD2. Germline V CDR1 and CDR2: LGHNA, YSLEER. The CDR3 is made up of 18 amino acids. The trim removed 0 bases at V and 4 bases at J, leaving 10 bases unmatched. As DNA, the CDR3 is TGCGCCAGCAGCCAAGATCGGCAGCCTAGCGGGAGATCAGATACGCAGTATTTT. It yields the protein CASSQDRQPSGRSDTQYF.

This rearrangement joins TRBV7-9 to TRBJ2-6; perhaps TRBD2 as D (6 bases). V lost 5 bases to trimming and J lost 1 base, with 15 bases between them. This CDR3 is built from 17 residues. Germline V gene lookup returns CDR1 SEHNR and CDR2 FQNEAQ (reference sequence). The CDR3 DNA reads as TGTGCCAGCAGCACCCGGGACTGGTCTTCTGGGGCCAACGTCCTGACTTTC. Protein product: CASSTRDWSSGANVLTF. The variable domain in full, completed from reference TRBV7-9 and TRBJ2-6, reads DTGVSQNPRHKITKRGQNVTFRCDPISEHNRLYWYRQTLGQGPEFLTYFQNEAQLEKSRLLSDRFSAERPKGSFSTLEIQRTEQGDSAMYLCASSTRDWSSGANVLTFGAGSRLTVL.

The CDR3 bases are TGTGCCAGCAGTGAAATCCAGGGGGCGACCGGGGAGCTGTTTTTT. As protein: CASSEIQGATGELFF. This chain joins TRBV6-1 and TRBJ2-2; 8 bases agree with TRBD1. CDR3 length: 15 amino acids. Germline CDR1 MNHNS, CDR2 SASEGT. Trimming at V came to 2 bases and at J to 5 bases, leaving 4 bases not matched to a gene.

This clone has only one observation. The V call is TRBV25-1, the J call TRBJ1-2, with D possibly matching TRBD1 (6 bases). The ends were cut back, 4 bases at V and 4 bases at J, with 19 bases in the middle. Per germline, CDR1 MGHDK and CDR2 SYGVNS. The CDR3 totals 16 residues. The CDR3 DNA reads as TGTGCCAGCAGTGGGAGCGACGGACAGCGCTTCTATGGCTACACCTTC. The encoded protein is CASSGSDGQRFYGYTF.

The J gene is TRBJ1-2, the V gene TRBV5-1, with 7 bases that match TRBD1. The CDR3 contains 15 residues. V gave up 3 bases and J gave up 3 bases; unmatched junction bases: 8. Germline V CDR1 and CDR2: SGHRS, YFSETQ. CDR3 in DNA: TGCGCCAGCAGCTGGGAAGGACAGGCTTACTATGGCTACACCTTC. Translated, it gives CASSWEGQAYYGYTF.

This clone was counted a few times. The V and J genes are TRBV6-5 and TRBJ1-1, with D hard to call. Trimming pared 5 bases from V and 5 bases from J, leaving 6 bases between. The germline gives CDR1 MNHEY, CDR2 SVGAGI. The CDR3 has 11 residues. The CDR3: CASSTETEAFF. The CDR3 DNA is TGTGCCAGCAGTACTGAGACTGAAGCTTTCTTT.

V and J are TRBV4-1 and TRBJ2-3, with TRBD1 matching over 9 bases. The CDR3 spans 16 residues. Trimming at V came to 2 bases and at J to 4 bases, leaving 7 bases not matched to a gene. In germline, CDR1 is MGHRA, CDR2 YSYEKL. The CDR3 nucleotides read TGCGCCAGCAGCCAACTCCCGGGACAGGGCGCAGATACGCAGTATTTT. It codes for CASSQLPGQGADTQYF.